This is a list of T cell receptor beta chains from one sample in a study of T cell changes during pregnancy in multiple sclerosis. Data came from immunoSEQ multiplex PCR; TCRdb stores just in-frame clones and leaves some out. The table has about 55,000 clones, roughly 94% seen once; the top ten hold less than 4%. The source material was CD8+ T cells from peripheral blood mononuclear cells, sampled in the third trimester of pregnancy. These receptors all stem from a female donor with multiple sclerosis, enrolled in a pregnancy study. The CDR3 runs from the conserved cysteine through the conserved F or W. Each record gives: J gene, D gene, V gene, clone size, CDR3 protein, CDR3 DNA. D genes are given only for firm matches. Rows may omit the clone size; those that give it use once, few, many or a size class.

>TRBJ2-7|NA|TRBV29-1|NA
CSARPAESSYEQYF
TGCAGCGCGCGACCAGCGGAAAGCTCCTACGAGCAGTACTTC
>TRBJ2-5|NA|TRBV27|NA
CASSSFGGRQETQYF
TGTGCCAGCAGTTCTTTTGGAGGGAGGCAAGAGACCCAGTACTTC
>TRBJ2-1|NA|TRBV19|NA
CASSIDQQGTWNEQFF
TGTGCCAGTAGTATAGATCAACAGGGAACGTGGAATGAGCAGTTCTTC
>TRBJ1-4|NA|TRBV5-6|NA
CASSSSSEKLFF
TGTGCCAGCAGCTCGAGTAGTGAAAAACTGTTTTTT
>TRBJ2-3|TRBD2|TRBV30|NA
CAWRLVRTSGNTDTQYF
TGTGCCTGGAGATTAGTAAGGACTAGCGGGAACACAGATACGCAGTATTTT
>TRBJ1-4|NA|TRBV12-5|NA
CASGGPGLEEKLFF
TGTGCTAGTGGCGGTCCGGGTCTCGAAGAAAAACTGTTTTTT
>TRBJ2-1|NA|TRBV7-9|NA
CASSFWDSSYNEQFF
TGTGCCAGCAGCTTTTGGGACTCCTCCTACAATGAGCAGTTCTTC
>TRBJ2-3|NA|TRBV5-1|NA
CASSSDLAASTDTQYF
TGCGCCAGCAGCTCCGACTTAGCGGCTAGCACAGATACGCAGTATTTT
>TRBJ1-3|TRBD1|TRBV4-1|NA
CASSRDSLSGNTIYF
TGCGCCAGCAGTCGGGACAGCCTGTCTGGAAACACCATATATTTT
>TRBJ2-7|NA|TRBV7-9|NA
CASSLAAGIYEQYF
TGTGCCAGCAGCTTAGCCGCAGGGATCTACGAGCAGTACTTC
>TRBJ2-3|TRBD2|TRBV10-1|NA
CARAGASGRTDTQYF
TGCGCCCGGGCCGGGGCTAGCGGGAGGACAGATACGCAGTATTTT
>TRBJ2-2|NA|TRBV27|NA
CASSFSGGERTGELFF
TGTGCCAGCAGTTTTTCGGGGGGCGAGCGGACCGGGGAGCTGTTTTTT
>TRBJ1-5|NA|TRBV28|NA
CASSSMTPFSNQPQHF
TGTGCCAGCAGTTCCATGACACCTTTTAGCAATCAGCCCCAGCATTTT
>TRBJ2-7|NA|TRBV5-6|NA
CASSFRLGQLF
TGTGCCAGCAGCTTCCGACTAGGGCAGCTCTTC
>TRBJ2-1|NA|TRBV5-6|NA
CASSPGLSEQFF
TGTGCCAGCAGCCCCGGACTTTCGGAGCAGTTCTTC
>TRBJ2-3|TRBD1|TRBV5-1|NA
CASSFFGGTGVTDTQYF
TGCGCCAGCAGCTTCTTTGGAGGGACAGGGGTAACAGATACGCAGTATTTT
>TRBJ1-1|TRBD1|TRBV7-9|NA
CASSLLQGADTEAFF
TGTGCCAGCAGCCTGTTACAGGGGGCTGACACTGAAGCTTTCTTT
>TRBJ2-1|TRBD2|TRBV29-1|once
CSVAGLAGGPVNEQFF
TGCAGCGTCGCAGGGTTAGCGGGAGGGCCGGTCAATGAGCAGTTCTTC
>TRBJ1-2|NA|TRBV27|NA
CASSLSSGDWGRGYTF
TGTGCCAGCAGTTTATCAAGCGGGGACTGGGGGCGCGGCTACACCTTC
>TRBJ1-1|NA|TRBV4-1|NA
CASSQVHTAGTEAFF
TGCGCCAGCAGCCAAGTCCATACGGCGGGCACTGAAGCTTTCTTT
>TRBJ2-5|NA|TRBV27|once
CASSFFPGETQYF
TGTGCCAGCAGTTTTTTCCCCGGGGAGACCCAGTACTTC
>TRBJ1-1|NA|TRBV11-1|NA
CASSPNPEAFF
TGTGCCAGCAGCCCTAACCCTGAAGCTTTCTTT
>TRBJ1-5|TRBD1|TRBV6-1|NA
CASRRGQYNQPQHF
TGTGCCAGCAGGCGGGGACAGTACAATCAGCCCCAGCATTTT
>TRBJ2-3|NA|TRBV7-9|once
CASSLALADTQYF
TGTGCCAGCAGCTTAGCCCTAGCGGATACGCAGTATTTT
>TRBJ2-2|TRBD2|TRBV7-3|NA
CASSLVAGHSGRAGTGELFF
TGTGCCAGCAGCTTAGTAGCGGGACATAGCGGGAGGGCCGGCACCGGGGAGCTGTTTTTT
>TRBJ2-2|TRBD1|TRBV29-1|NA
CSVQGAVAGELFF
TGCAGCGTACAGGGGGCTGTGGCCGGGGAGCTGTTTTTT
>TRBJ1-2|NA|TRBV4-1|NA
CASSHTRGYTF
TGCGCCAGCAGCCATACTCGTGGCTACACCTTC
>TRBJ2-7|NA|TRBV9|NA
CASSEGGVPYEQYF
TGTGCCAGCAGCGAGGGAGGAGTACCCTACGAGCAGTACTTC
>TRBJ2-7|NA|TRBV11-2|NA
CASSLGSHEQYF
TGTGCCAGCAGCCTTGGCTCCCACGAGCAGTACTTC
>TRBJ2-7|TRBD2|TRBV27|NA
CASSLTTSGIYEQYF
TGTGCCAGCAGTTTGACCACTAGCGGGATTTACGAGCAGTACTTC
>TRBJ2-7|NA|TRBV11-1|NA
CASSLWGIGDYEQYF
TGTGCCAGCAGCTTATGGGGTATCGGGGACTACGAGCAGTACTTC
>TRBJ2-4|NA|TRBV11-2|NA
CASSPHRALAKNIQYF
TGTGCCAGCAGCCCCCACAGGGCCCTAGCCAAAAACATTCAGTACTTC
>TRBJ2-1|NA|TRBV7-9|NA
CASSWNREGGEQFF
TGTGCCAGCAGCTGGAACAGGGAAGGAGGTGAGCAGTTCTTC
>TRBJ2-3|NA|TRBV5-6|NA
CASSLPAGFSTDTQYF
TGTGCCAGCAGCTTGCCCGCGGGATTTAGCACAGATACGCAGTATTTT
>TRBJ2-7|NA|TRBV5-1|few
CASSWLQEGHYEQYF
TGCGCCAGCAGCTGGCTCCAGGAGGGGCACTACGAGCAGTACTTC
>TRBJ2-1|NA|TRBV25-1|NA
CASSVSNEQFF
TGTGCCAGCAGCGTTTCCAATGAGCAGTTCTTC
>TRBJ2-7|NA|TRBV19|NA
CASSIGGNLGYEQYF
TGTGCCAGTAGTATTGGCGGGAATCTAGGGTACGAGCAGTACTTC
>TRBJ1-1|NA|TRBV5-4|NA
CASSSAVGTEAFF
TGTGCCAGCAGCTCTGCGGTCGGGACTGAAGCTTTCTTT
>TRBJ2-7|TRBD1|TRBV5-1|once
CASSTGTGGGYEQYF
TGCGCCAGCAGCACCGGGACAGGGGGCGGCTACGAGCAGTACTTC
>TRBJ2-7|NA|TRBV5-6|NA
CASSFPSANEQYF
TGTGCCAGCAGCTTTCCTAGCGCTAACGAGCAGTACTTC
>TRBJ2-3|TRBD2|TRBV5-1|once
CASSGLAGGSTDTQYF
TGCGCCAGCAGCGGACTAGCGGGAGGATCCACAGATACGCAGTATTTT
>TRBJ2-7|TRBD2|TRBV7-2|NA
CASSLIVRTSGDTGYEQYF
TGTGCCAGCAGCCTAATAGTACGGACTAGCGGAGACACCGGCTACGAGCAGTACTTC
>TRBJ2-7|NA|TRBV4-1|once
CASSQDLGTTYEQYF
TGCGCCAGCAGCCAAGATCTTGGCACTACCTACGAGCAGTACTTC